This T cell receptor (beta chain) was recorded in a study of cytotoxic CD8 clonotypes in ibrutinib-treated CLL. Turning to this clone: A much larger clone lies a single base off, so this may be a read error.

Profiled with immunoSEQ multiplex PCR; TCRdb holds only in-frame clones, not every one. This sample has some 10,000 clones; about 79% occur once, and the top ten carry 15% to 20%. Germline CDR1 and CDR2: PRHDT and FYEKMQ (reference sequence). The ends lost 4 bases at V and 5 bases at J; junction bases unmatched: 8. CDR3 length: 14 residues. The chain employs TRBV13 and TRBJ2-7, with 7 positions matching TRBD1. The sequences come from PBMCs, collected at disease progression, from a patient treated with ibrutinib. This TCR was recovered from a human donor with chronic lymphocytic leukemia. CDR3 in DNA: TGTGCCAGCAGCTCCTACAGGGGACCCCACGAGCAGTACTTC. Translation gives CASSSYRGPHEQYF.